This TCR beta chain stems from a study of vaccination and CD4 T cells after COVID-19. Whole-study context: Convalescent study patients returned SARS-CoV-2 positive nasal swab PCR results, with under ten mild cases and one severe.

The CDR3 length is 16 residues. Germline V CDR1 and CDR2: SGHVS, FNYEAQ. J gave up 6 bases and V 0 bases, and 8 bases lay outside the gene matches. With the Oncomine TCR Beta short-read assay, DNA from cultured CD4+ T cells was sequenced. TCRdb analysed the PCR reads with MiXCR anew, one entry per CDR3 protein. The sample shows about 19,000 distinct CDR3 sequences, 45% to 60% of them seen only once. Treatment denoted: approximately 11-day PBMC culture with coronavirus spike peptide pools or control peptides (ViraFEST assay). Worth noting for this clonotype: No antigen is known for it.

The source was CD4+ T cells from blood, cultured in vitro, collected after SARS-CoV-2 vaccination. This clonotype was sampled from a human donor who had recovered from COVID-19. The chain links TRBV7-6 to TRBJ2-1, with 7 bases fitting TRBD1. The CDR3, as DNA: TGTGCCAGCAGCTTAGCCCCTAGGGGGCTCGGCAATGAGCAGTTCTTC. This sequence encodes CASSLAPRGLGNEQFF.